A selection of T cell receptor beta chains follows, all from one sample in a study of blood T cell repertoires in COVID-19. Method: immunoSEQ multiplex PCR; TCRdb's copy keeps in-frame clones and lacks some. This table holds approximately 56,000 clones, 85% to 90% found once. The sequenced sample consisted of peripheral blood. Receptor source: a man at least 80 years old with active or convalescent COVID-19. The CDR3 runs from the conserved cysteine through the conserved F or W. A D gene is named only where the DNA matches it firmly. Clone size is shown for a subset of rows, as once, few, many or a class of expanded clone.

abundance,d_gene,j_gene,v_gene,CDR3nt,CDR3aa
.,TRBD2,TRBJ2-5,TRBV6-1,TGTGCCAGCAGTGAAGAACCTGCTACGGGACTAGGTGTGAAGACCCAGTACTTC,CASSEEPATGLGVKTQYF
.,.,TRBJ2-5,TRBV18,TGTGCCAGCTCACCGAGGACTGTCCAAGAGACCCAGTACTTC,CASSPRTVQETQYF
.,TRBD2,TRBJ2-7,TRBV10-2,TGCGCCAGCAGTCCTGGACTAGCCAGGCCCCCCCTCGAGCAGTACTTC,CASSPGLARPPLEQYF
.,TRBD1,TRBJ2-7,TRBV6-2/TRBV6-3,TGTGCCAGCAGCAACCACCGGGGACAGGCCGACGCCTCCTACGAGCAGTACTTC,CASSNHRGQADASYEQYF
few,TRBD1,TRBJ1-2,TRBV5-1,TGCGCCAGCAGCCTGGGACAGGGGAACTATGGCTACACCTTC,CASSLGQGNYGYTF
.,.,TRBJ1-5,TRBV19,TGTGCCAGTACCACACAGAGGGGGCAGCCCCAGCATTTT,CASTTQRGQPQHF
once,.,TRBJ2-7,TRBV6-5,TGTGCCAGCAGTTACGCGGGGAGTGGGACCTACGAGCAGTACTTC,CASSYAGSGTYEQYF
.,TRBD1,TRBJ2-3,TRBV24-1,TGTGCCACCAGTGCTAGACAGGGGGCGACGGATACGCAGTATTTT,CATSARQGATDTQYF
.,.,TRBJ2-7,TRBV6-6,TGTGCCAGCAGTGATGCAGACACCGCCTACGAGCAGTACTTC,CASSDADTAYEQYF
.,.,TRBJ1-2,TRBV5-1,TGCGCCAGCAGCCCGAGGGGAGGAGATGGCTACACCTTC,CASSPRGGDGYTF
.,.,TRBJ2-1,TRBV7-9,TGTGCCAGCAGCTTAAAGTCGGGTGGGAATGAGCAGTTCTTC,CASSLKSGGNEQFF
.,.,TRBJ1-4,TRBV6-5,TGTGCCAGCAGGCCCTCGGGAGGTGAAAAACTGTTTTTT,CASRPSGGEKLFF
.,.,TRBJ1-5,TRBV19,TGTGCCAGTCAAGCCGGGGGGGGCAGGGGCAATCAGCCCCAGCATTTT,CASQAGGGRGNQPQHF
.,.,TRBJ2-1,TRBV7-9,TGTGCCAGCAGCTTAGGTAAGAGCTCCTACAATGAGCAGTTCTTC,CASSLGKSSYNEQFF
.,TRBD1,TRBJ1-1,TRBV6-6,TGTGCCAGCAGTCCTATGCGATTGGGACAGCGGGTTTTTGAAGCTTTCTTT,CASSPMRLGQRVFEAFF
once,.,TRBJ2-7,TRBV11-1,TGTGCCAGCAGCTATAAGCGAGGGATTTACGAGCAGTACTTC,CASSYKRGIYEQYF
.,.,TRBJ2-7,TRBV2,TGTGCCAGCAGTGAAGCGATGGTACGGGGCGAGCAGTACTTC,CASSEAMVRGEQYF
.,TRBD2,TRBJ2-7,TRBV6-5,TGTGCCAGCAGTTACTCACCAGCGGGGTCCTACGAGCAGTACTTC,CASSYSPAGSYEQYF
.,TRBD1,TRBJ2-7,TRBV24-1,TGTGCCACCAGTGATTTCAGGCAGGGGGTGTACGAGCAGTACTTC,CATSDFRQGVYEQYF